This T cell receptor beta chain was recorded in a study of post-analysis software for immune sequencing data. As for the study in general: Clinical courses comprised relapsing-remitting, secondary progressive and progressive-relapsing multiple sclerosis. Findings and limits, study-wide: Same-batch samples co-clustered strongly by F measure.

The TCR beta cDNA libraries carried unique molecular identifiers. T cells numbering roughly 1 to 10 million yielded 450,000 to 500,000 cDNA molecules. TCRdb analysed the PCR reads with MiXCR anew, one entry per CDR3 protein. The sample lists over 300,000 distinct CDR3 sequences, 30% to 45% occurring once. Comment on this clonotype: Its target is not known.

The sequenced material came from blood. The receptor was derived from a girl between 10 and 17 years old with multiple sclerosis.

DNA for the CDR3: TGCAGCGTTGAGCGGGGAGACGGCTCACCCCTCCACTTT. Translating it yields CSVERGDGSPLHF. This chain links TRBV29-1 with TRBJ1-6; D gene unclear. This CDR3 is built from 13 residues. Trimming left V 3 bases short and J 10 bases short, with 13 bases between. CDR1 SQVTM and CDR2 ANQGSEA come from the germline V gene.